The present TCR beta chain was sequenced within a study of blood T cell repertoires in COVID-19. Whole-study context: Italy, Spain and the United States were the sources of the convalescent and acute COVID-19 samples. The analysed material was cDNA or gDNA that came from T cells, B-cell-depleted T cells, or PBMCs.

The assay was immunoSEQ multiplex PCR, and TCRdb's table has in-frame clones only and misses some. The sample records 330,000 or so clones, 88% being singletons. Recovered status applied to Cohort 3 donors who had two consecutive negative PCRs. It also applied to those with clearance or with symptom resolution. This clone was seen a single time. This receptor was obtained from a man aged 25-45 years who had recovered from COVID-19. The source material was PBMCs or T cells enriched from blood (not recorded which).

CDR3 sequence: CASSPGTDSLAKNIQYF. The DNA for the CDR3 is TGCGCCAGCAGCCCGGGGACAGATTCCTTAGCCAAAAACATTCAGTACTTC. The V and J genes are TRBV4-1 and TRBJ2-4, with 7 bases that match TRBD1. V gave up 4 bases and J gave up 0 bases; unmatched junction bases: 9. Germline V CDR1 and CDR2: MGHRA, YSYEKL. This CDR3 comprises 17 residues.